This T cell receptor beta chain was captured in a study of control samples from healthy donors and cancer patients. Assay used: immunoSEQ multiplex PCR; TCRdb lists only in-frame clones, some missing. The listing records roughly 200,000 clones. Trimming cost V 3 bases and J 8 bases; bases outside gene matches: 6. The germline gives CDR1 KGHSH, CDR2 LQKENI. The CDR3 is 15 amino acids. Sequenced material: blood. The genes are TRBV18 and TRBJ1-6, with TRBD1 matching over 8 bases. The clonotype was recovered from a woman aged 30 to 39 in good health. CDR3 amino acids: CASSPQTGGDSPLHF. CDR3 DNA: TGTGCCAGCTCACCCCAAACAGGGGGTGATTCACCCCTCCACTTT.